The 19 T cell receptor beta chains listed next were all sequenced from one sample in a study of CXCR3-negative and CXCR3-positive naive CD8 T cells. The authors prepared UMI-labeled TRB cDNA libraries by 5' RACE. Reprocessing the 5' RACE reads, TCRdb reports a single entry for every CDR3 protein and omits DNA. This sample's clone table lists 45,000 to 75,000 distinct CDR3 sequences. The specimen was naive CXCR3- CD8+ T cells from blood. Subset specified: CD45RO-CCR7+CD27+CD95- naive CD8+ T cells lacking CXCR3 (TNR3-). The source of these receptors is a human donor in good health. Some clones in this sample may be carry-over from other donors' samples.

The chain carries TRBV6-2 or TRBV6-3 and TRBJ2-7; TCRdb's D call, TRBD1, is unchecked because there is no DNA. The germline V gene encodes CDR1 MNHEY and CDR2 SVGEGT. The CDR3 covers 15 residues. The CDR3 loop is CASSYPGRGGYEQYF.

This chain connects TRBV19 to TRBJ1-2; with no DNA, the TCRdb D assignment of TRBD1 cannot be verified. CDR1 is LNHDA and CDR2 is SQIVND in the germline V gene (reference sequence). The CDR3 extends over 13 amino acids. CDR3: CASSGRTRDGYTF. Full variable domain (missing parts from reference TRBV19 and TRBJ1-2): DGGITQSPKYLFRKEGQNVTLSCEQNLNHDAMYWYRQDPGQGLRLIYYSQIVNDFQKGDIAEGYSVSREKKESFPLTVTSAQKNPTAFYLCASSGRTRDGYTFGSGTRLTVV.

The rearrangement joins TRBV27 to TRBJ2-7; TCRdb indicates TRBD1, and absent DNA this call remains unverified. Germline assignment: CDR1 MNHEY and CDR2 SMNVEV (reference sequence). The CDR3 runs to 15 residues. The CDR3 is CASSSGTGGFNEQYF.

The chain joins TRBV29-1 to TRBJ2-1. CDR3 length equals 12 residues. Looked up from germline, CDR1 is SQVTM and CDR2 is ANQGSEA. The chain's CDR3 is CSVEDSGDEQFF.

This sequence joins TRBV20-1 and TRBJ1-2; the TCRdb call, TRBD1, lacks DNA for checking. Germline CDR1 is DFQATT and CDR2 is SNEGSKA (reference sequence). This CDR3 contains 13 residues. CDR3 sequence reads: CSAMDRGASGYTF.

This chain uses TRBV11-1 with TRBJ2-5. The CDR3 length is 14 residues. In germline, CDR1 is SGHAT, CDR2 FQDESV (reference sequence). The CDR3 sequence: CASSFSGGSETQYF.

The V and J genes are TRBV14 and TRBJ2-2. Germline values: CDR1 SGHDN, CDR2 FVKESK. This CDR3 is built from 12 residues. CDR3 amino acids: CASSRITGELFF. The full variable domain, in which reference TRBV14 and TRBJ2-2 provide the parts outside the CDR3, is EAGVTQFPSHSVIEKGQTVTLRCDPISGHDNLYWYRRVMGKEIKFLLHFVKESKQDESGMPNNRFLAERTGGTYSTLKVQPAELEDSGVYFCASSRITGELFFGEGSRLTVL.

The chain couples TRBV5-6 to TRBJ2-5; TCRdb returns TRBD1, unconfirmable since there is no DNA. CDR1 and CDR2 (germline): SGHDT, YYEEEE. CDR3 length: 14 residues. The CDR3 sequence is CASSPEAGYETQYF.

The CDR3 loop reads CASSYGVSAVRNTEAFF. This chain links TRBV6-2 or TRBV6-3 with TRBJ1-1. CDR1 and CDR2 from the germline V gene are MNHEY and SVGEGT. The length of the CDR3 is 17 residues.

V gene TRBV29-1 combines with J gene TRBJ2-7; TCRdb calls TRBD2, which cannot be checked without DNA. CDR3 length equals 15 residues. The V gene's germline CDR1 is SQVTM and CDR2 ANQGSEA. CDR3 amino acids: CSVELAGDKPYEQYF.

The chain links TRBV29-1 to TRBJ1-2; TCRdb calls TRBD1, which cannot be checked without DNA. In germline, CDR1 is SQVTM, CDR2 ANQGSEA. The CDR3 consists of 12 residues. This chain's CDR3 is CSVDPQGNGYTF.

This sequence joins TRBV12-3 or TRBV12-4 and TRBJ1-2; the TCRdb D gene call, TRBD1, has no DNA to confirm it. This CDR3 contains 14 residues. CDR3 sequence reads: CASSPSSWGYGYTF.

The chain carries TRBV3-1 and TRBJ1-1. Germline V gene data show CDR1 as LGHDT and CDR2 as YNNKEL (reference sequence). The CDR3 is 14 amino acids. The CDR3 region is CASSQDVDHLVAFF.

This rearrangement joins TRBV29-1 to TRBJ2-7. The CDR3 runs 11 residues. The V gene's germline CDR1 is SQVTM and CDR2 ANQGSEA. CDR3 loop: CSVDELGEQYF.

This rearrangement joins TRBV13 to TRBJ2-7; absent DNA, TCRdb's TRBD1 call cannot be checked. The CDR3 consists of 16 residues. CDR1 PRHDT and CDR2 FYEKMQ come from the germline V gene (reference sequence). The CDR3 loop is CASSPGTGLNSYEQYF. Full variable domain (remainder filled in from reference TRBV13 and TRBJ2-7): AAGVIQSPRHLIKEKRETATLKCYPIPRHDTVYWYQQGPGQDPQFLISFYEKMQSDKGSIPDRFSAQQFSDYHSELNMSSLELGDSALYFCASSPGTGLNSYEQYFGPGTRLTVT.

CDR3 amino acids: CASSVSGNEQFF. The V gene is TRBV12-3 or TRBV12-4, the J gene TRBJ2-1. This CDR3 contains 12 residues.

V is TRBV6-2 or TRBV6-3 and J is TRBJ2-7. Per the germline V gene, CDR1 is MNHEY and CDR2 is SVGEGT. The CDR3 runs to 14 residues. The CDR3 sequence is CASSYEPSAYEQYF.

The CDR3 is CASIGGQEFSYTQYF. The rearrangement links TRBV5-1 to TRBJ2-3; the D gene TCRdb calls, TRBD1, cannot be checked with no DNA. From germline, CDR1 is SGHRS and CDR2 YFSETQ. The CDR3 has 15 amino acids.

J is TRBJ2-3 and V is TRBV7-8; TCRdb selects TRBD1, and the lack of DNA leaves this call unchecked. In germline, CDR1 is SGHVS, CDR2 FQNEAQ. This CDR3 comprises 15 residues. The CDR3 here is CASSSGAGDTDTQYF.